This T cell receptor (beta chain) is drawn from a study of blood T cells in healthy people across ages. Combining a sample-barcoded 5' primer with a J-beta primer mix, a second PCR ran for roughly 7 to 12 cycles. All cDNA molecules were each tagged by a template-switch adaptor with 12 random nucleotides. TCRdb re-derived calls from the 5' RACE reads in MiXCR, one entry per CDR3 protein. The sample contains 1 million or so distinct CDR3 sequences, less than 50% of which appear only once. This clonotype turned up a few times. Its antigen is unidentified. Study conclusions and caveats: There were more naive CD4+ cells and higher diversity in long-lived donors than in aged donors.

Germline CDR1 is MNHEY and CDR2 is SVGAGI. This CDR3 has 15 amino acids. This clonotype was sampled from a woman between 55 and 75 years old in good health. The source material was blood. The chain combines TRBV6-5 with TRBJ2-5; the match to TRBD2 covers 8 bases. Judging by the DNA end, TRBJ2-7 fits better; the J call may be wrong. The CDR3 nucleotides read TGTGCCAGCAGTTATAGGGCGGGAGGCGGCTACGAGCAGTACTTC. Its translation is CASSYRAGGGYEQYF.